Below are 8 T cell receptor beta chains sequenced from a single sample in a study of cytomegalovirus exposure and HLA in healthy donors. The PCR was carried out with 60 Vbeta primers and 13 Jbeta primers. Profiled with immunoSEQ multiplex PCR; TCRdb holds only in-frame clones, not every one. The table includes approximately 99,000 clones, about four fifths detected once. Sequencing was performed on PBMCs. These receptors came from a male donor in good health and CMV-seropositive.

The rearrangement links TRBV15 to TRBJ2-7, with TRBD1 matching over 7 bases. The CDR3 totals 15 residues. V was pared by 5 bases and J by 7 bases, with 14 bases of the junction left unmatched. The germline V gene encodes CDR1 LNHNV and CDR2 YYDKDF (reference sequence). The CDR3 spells CATSRYVTGKGEQYF. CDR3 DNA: TGTGCCACCAGCCGGTATGTGACAGGGAAAGGGGAGCAGTACTTC.

CDR3 sequence (DNA): TGTGCTAGTGGTTTTGACAGGGAAGAGACCCAGTACTTC. This sequence encodes CASGFDREETQYF. The V and J genes are TRBV12-5 and TRBJ2-5, with 7 bases aligning to TRBD1. The V gene end was trimmed by 3 bases and the J gene end by 3 bases; junction bases not matched to a gene: 1. The V gene's germline CDR1 is LGHNT and CDR2 FRNRAP. This CDR3 region has 13 residues.

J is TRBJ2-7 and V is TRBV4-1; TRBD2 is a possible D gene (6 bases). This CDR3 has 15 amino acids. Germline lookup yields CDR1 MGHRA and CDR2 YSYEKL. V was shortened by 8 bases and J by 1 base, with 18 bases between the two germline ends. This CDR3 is CASDRGGAGSYEQYF. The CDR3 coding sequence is TGCGCCAGCGATCGAGGTGGGGCGGGGTCCTACGAGCAGTACTTC.

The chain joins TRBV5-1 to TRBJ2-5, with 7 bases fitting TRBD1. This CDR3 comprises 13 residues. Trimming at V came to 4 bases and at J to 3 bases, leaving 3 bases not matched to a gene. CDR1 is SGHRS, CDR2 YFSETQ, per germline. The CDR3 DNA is TGCGCCAGCAGCAAAACAGGGGAAGAGACCCAGTACTTC. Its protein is CASSKTGEETQYF.

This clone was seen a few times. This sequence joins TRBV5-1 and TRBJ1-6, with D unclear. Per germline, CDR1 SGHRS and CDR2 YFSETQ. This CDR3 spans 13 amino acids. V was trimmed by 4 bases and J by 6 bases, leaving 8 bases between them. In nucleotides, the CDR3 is TGCGCCAGCAGCGCGGGTATTAATTCACCCCTCCACTTT. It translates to CASSAGINSPLHF.

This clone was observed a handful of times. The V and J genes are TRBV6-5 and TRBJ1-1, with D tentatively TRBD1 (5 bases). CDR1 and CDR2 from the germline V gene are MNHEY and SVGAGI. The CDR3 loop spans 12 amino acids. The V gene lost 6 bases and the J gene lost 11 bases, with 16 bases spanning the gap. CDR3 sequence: CASSTGLEEAFF. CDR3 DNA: TGTGCCAGCAGCACGGGACTTGAGGAGGCTTTCTTT.

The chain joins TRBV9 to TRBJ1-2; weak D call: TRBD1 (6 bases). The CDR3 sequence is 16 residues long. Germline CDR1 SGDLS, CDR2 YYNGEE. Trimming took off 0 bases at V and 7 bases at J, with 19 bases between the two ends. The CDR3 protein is CASSVVPGQLGSGYTF. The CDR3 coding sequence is TGTGCCAGCAGCGTAGTACCCGGACAGCTCGGCTCTGGCTACACCTTC.

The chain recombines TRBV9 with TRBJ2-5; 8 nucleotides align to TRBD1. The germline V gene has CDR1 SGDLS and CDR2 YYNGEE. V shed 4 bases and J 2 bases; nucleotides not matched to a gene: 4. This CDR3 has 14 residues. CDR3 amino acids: CASSMTGVQETQYF. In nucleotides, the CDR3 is TGTGCCAGCAGCATGACAGGGGTGCAAGAGACCCAGTACTTC.